This TCR beta chain was retrieved from a study of shared clonotypes between healthy human individuals. Clones were read by immunoSEQ multiplex PCR, and TCRdb kept only the in-frame ones, dropping some. The sample lists 2 million to 3 million clones; 93% were seen once. The CDR3 has 13 residues. From germline, CDR1 is LNHDA and CDR2 SQIVND (reference sequence). Trimming shortened V by 5 bases and J by 6 bases, and 13 bases separated the two germline ends. The sequence was collected from a man between 18 and 35 years old in good health. Some clones in this sample may be carry-over from other donors' samples. This sequence joins TRBV19 and TRBJ1-2, with D possibly matching TRBD1 (5 bases). Sequencing input: naive CD4+ T cells from PBMCs. Subset defined: CD45RA+ positively selected. The CDR3 DNA is TGTGCCAGTAGTTTACAGGTTTTTCATGGCTACACCTTC. Protein product: CASSLQVFHGYTF.